What follows describes a single T cell receptor (beta chain). Some clones are missing from TCRdb's copy, which holds only in-frame ones; the method was immunoSEQ multiplex PCR. The sample shows over 130,000 clones, 85% of them seen only once. The data belong to a study of blood T cell repertoires in COVID-19. The source material was peripheral blood. The sequence was obtained from a man in his forties or fifties with acute or convalescent COVID-19.

CDR3 sequence: CASSEARTQVDQPQHF. CDR3 nucleotides: TGTGCCAGCAGTGAAGCGCGGACTCAGGTTGACCAGCCCCAGCATTTT. The chain carries TRBV6-1 and TRBJ1-5; D unresolved. Trimming stripped 0 bases from V and 7 bases from J, with 16 bases between. The CDR3 extends over 16 amino acids. The germline CDR1 and CDR2 sequences are MNHNS and SASEGT.